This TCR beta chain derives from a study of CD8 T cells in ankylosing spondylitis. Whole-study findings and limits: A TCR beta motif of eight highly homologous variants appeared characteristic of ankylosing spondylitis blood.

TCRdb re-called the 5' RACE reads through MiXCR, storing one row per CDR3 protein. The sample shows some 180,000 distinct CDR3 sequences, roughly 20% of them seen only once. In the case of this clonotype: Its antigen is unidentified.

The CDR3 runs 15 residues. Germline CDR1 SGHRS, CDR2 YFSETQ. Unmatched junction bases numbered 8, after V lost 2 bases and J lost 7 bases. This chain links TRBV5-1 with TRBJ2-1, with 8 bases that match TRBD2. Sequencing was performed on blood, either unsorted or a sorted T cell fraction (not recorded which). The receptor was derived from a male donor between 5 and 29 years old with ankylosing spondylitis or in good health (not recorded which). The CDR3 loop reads CASSLLAGSGNEQFF. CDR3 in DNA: TGCGCCAGCAGCTTATTAGCGGGAAGTGGGAATGAGCAGTTCTTC. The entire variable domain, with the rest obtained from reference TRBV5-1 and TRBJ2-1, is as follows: KAGVTQTPRYLIKTRGQQVTLSCSPISGHRSVSWYQQTPGQGLQFLFEYFSETQRNKGNFPGRFSGRQFSNSRSEMNVSTLELGDSALYLCASSLLAGSGNEQFFGPGTRLTVL.